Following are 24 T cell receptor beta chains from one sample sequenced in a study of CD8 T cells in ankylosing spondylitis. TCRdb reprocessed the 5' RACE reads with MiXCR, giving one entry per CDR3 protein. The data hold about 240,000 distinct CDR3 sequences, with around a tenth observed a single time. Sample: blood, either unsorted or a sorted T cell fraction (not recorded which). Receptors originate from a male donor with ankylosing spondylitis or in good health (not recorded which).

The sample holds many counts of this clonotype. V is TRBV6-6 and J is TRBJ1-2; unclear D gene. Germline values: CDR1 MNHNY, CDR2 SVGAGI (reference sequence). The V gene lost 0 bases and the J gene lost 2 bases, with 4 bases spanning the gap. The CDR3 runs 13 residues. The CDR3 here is CASSYSANYGYTF. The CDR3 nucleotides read TGTGCCAGCAGTTACTCAGCCAACTATGGCTACACCTTC.

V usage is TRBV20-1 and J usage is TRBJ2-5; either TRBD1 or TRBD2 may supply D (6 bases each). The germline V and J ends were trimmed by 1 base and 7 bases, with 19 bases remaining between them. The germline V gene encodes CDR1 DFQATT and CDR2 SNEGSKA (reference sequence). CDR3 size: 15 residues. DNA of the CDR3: TGCAGTGCTAGAGGGGAGGTTTCAGGGGAAAGGACCCAGTACTTC. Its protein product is CSARGEVSGERTQYF.

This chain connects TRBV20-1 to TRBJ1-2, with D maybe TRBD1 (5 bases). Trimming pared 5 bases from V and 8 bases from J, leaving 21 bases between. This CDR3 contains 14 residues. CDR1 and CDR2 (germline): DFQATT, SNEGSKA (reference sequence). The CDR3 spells CSAGATGAHGGYTF. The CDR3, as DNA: TGCAGTGCTGGTGCCACCGGGGCCCACGGCGGCTACACCTTC.

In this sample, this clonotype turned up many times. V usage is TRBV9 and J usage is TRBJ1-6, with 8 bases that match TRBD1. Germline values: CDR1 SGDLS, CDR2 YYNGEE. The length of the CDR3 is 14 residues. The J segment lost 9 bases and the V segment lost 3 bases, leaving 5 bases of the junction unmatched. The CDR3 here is CASSDRGTFSPLHF. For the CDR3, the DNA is TGTGCCAGCAGCGACAGGGGGACGTTTTCACCCCTCCACTTT.

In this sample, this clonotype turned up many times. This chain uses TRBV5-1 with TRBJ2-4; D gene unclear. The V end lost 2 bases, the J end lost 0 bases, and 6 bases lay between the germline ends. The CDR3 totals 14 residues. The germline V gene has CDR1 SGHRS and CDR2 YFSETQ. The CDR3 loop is CASSFGLAKNIQYF. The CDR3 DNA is TGCGCCAGCAGCTTCGGTCTAGCCAAAAACATTCAGTACTTC.

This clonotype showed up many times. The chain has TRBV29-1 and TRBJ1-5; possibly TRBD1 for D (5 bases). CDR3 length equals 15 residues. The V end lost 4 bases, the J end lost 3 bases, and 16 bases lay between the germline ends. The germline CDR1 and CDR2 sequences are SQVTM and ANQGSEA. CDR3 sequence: CSVVQDGSPNQPQHF. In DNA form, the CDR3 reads TGCAGCGTTGTACAGGACGGCTCCCCCAATCAGCCCCAGCATTTT.

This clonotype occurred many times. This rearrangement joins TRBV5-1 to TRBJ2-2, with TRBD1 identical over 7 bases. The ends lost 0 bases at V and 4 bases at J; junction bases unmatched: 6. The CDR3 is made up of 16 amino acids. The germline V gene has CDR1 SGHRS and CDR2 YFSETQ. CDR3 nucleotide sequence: TGCGCCAGCAGCTTGGCCCGGGACAGACTCACCGGGGAGCTGTTTTTT. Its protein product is CASSLARDRLTGELFF.

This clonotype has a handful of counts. CDR3 region: CASSPARDPRSYEQYF. For the CDR3, the DNA is TGTGCCAGCAGCCCCGCCAGGGACCCGAGGTCCTACGAGCAGTACTTC. This chain joins TRBV5-6 and TRBJ2-7; D assignment may be TRBD1 or TRBD2 (5 bases each). V lost 4 bases to trimming and J lost 1 base, with 18 bases between them. The CDR3 has 16 amino acids. In germline, CDR1 is SGHDT, CDR2 YYEEEE.

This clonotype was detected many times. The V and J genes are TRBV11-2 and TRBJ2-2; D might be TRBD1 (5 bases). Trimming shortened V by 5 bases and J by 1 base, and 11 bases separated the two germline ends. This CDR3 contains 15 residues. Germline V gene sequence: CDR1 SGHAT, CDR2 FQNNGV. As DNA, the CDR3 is TGTGCCAGCAGCATAAACACAGGGAACACCGGGGAGCTGTTTTTT. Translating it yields CASSINTGNTGELFF. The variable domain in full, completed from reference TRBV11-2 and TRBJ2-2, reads EAGVAQSPRYKIIEKRQSVAFWCNPISGHATLYWYQQILGQGPKLLIQFQNNGVVDDSQLPKDRFSAERLKGVDSTLKIQPAKLEDSAVYLCASSINTGNTGELFFGEGSRLTVL.

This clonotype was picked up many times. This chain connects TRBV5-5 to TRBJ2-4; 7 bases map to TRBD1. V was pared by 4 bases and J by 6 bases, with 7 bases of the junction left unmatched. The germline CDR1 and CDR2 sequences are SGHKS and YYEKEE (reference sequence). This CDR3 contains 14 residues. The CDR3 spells CASSRQGPGNIQYF. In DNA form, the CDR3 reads TGTGCCAGCAGCCGACAGGGCCCTGGAAACATTCAGTACTTC.

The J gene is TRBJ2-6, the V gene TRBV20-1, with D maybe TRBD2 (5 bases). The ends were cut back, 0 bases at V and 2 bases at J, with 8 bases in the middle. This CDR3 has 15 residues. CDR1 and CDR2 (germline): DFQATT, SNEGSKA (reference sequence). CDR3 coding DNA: TGCAGTGCTAGAGATCGAGGGACTGGGGCCAACGTCCTGACTTTC. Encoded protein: CSARDRGTGANVLTF.

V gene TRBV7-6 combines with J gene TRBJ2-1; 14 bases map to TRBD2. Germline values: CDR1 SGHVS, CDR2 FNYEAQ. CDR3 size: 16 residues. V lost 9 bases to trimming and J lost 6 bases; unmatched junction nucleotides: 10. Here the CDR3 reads CASLGGTSGRGNEQFF. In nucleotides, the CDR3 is TGTGCCAGTCTTGGTGGGACTAGCGGGAGAGGCAATGAGCAGTTCTTC.

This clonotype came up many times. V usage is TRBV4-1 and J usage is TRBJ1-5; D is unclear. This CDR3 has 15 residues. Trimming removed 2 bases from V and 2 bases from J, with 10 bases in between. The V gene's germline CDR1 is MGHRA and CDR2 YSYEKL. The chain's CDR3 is CASSQLGLGNQPQHF. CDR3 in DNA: TGCGCCAGCAGCCAACTGGGGTTGGGCAATCAGCCCCAGCATTTT.

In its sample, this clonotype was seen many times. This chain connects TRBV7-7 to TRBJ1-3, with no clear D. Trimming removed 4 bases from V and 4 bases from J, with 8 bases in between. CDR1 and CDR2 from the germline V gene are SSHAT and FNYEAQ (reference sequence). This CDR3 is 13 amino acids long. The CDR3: CASSSGLGNTIYF. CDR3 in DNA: TGTGCCAGCAGCTCCGGATTGGGAAACACCATATATTTT.

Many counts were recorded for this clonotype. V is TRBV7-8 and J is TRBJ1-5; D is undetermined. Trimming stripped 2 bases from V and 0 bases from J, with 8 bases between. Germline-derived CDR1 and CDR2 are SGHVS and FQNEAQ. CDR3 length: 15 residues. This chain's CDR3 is CASSLSPNSNQPQHF. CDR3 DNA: TGTGCCAGCAGCTTATCTCCCAATAGCAATCAGCCCCAGCATTTT.

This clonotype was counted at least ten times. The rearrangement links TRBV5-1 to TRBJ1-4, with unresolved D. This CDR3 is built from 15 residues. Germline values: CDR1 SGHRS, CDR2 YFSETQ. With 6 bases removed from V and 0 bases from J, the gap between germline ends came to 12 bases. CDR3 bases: TGCGCCAGCAATTCCGGGGTTTCAACTAATGAAAAACTGTTTTTT. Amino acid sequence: CASNSGVSTNEKLFF.

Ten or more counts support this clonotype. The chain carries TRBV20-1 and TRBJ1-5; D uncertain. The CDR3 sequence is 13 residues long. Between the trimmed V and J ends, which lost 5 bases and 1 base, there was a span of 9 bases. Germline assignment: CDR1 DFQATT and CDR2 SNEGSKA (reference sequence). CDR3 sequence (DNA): TGCAGTGCTGATACAGCGAGCAATCAGCCCCAGCATTTT. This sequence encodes CSADTASNQPQHF.

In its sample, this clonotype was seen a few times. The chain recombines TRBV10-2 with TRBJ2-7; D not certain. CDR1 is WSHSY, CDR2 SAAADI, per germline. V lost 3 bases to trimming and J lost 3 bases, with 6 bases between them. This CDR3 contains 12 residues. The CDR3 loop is CASSDMGYEQYF. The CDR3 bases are TGCGCCAGCAGTGATATGGGCTACGAGCAGTACTTC.

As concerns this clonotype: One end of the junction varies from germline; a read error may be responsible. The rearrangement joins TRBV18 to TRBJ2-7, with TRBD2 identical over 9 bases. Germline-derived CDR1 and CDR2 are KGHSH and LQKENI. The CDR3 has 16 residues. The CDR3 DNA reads TGTGCCAGCTCACCTCTTGCTGGGACTAGCTCCCACGAGCAGTACTTC. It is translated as CASSPLAGTSSHEQYF.

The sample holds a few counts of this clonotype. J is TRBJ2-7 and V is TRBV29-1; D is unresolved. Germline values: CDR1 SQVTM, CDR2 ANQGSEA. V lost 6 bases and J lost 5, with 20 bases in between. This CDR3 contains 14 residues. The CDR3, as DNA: TGCAGCGTCGGTTCCGGGTCTCAGTACGACGAGCAGTACTTC. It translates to CSVGSGSQYDEQYF.

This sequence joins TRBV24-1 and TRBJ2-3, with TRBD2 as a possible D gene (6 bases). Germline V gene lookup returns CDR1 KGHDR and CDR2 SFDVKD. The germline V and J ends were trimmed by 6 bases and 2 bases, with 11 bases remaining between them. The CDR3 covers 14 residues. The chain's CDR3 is CATSPRGNTDTQYF. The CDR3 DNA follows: TGTGCCACCAGTCCTCGGGGGAACACAGATACGCAGTATTTT.

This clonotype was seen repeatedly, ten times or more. The DNA for the CDR3 is TGTGCCAGCAGTCCCCGACTAGCTTGGACAGATACGCAGTATTTT. Its translation is CASSPRLAWTDTQYF. The gene calls are TRBV28 and TRBJ2-3; TRBD2 matches at 7 bases. Looked up from germline, CDR1 is MDHEN and CDR2 is SYDVKM. The V segment lost 5 bases and the J segment 3 bases; nucleotides outside the gene matches: 8. The CDR3 contains 15 residues.

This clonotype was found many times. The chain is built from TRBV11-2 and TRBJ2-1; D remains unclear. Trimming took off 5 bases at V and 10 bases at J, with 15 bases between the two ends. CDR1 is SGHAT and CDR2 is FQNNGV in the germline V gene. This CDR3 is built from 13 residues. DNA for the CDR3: TGTGCCAGCAGCCTCAAGACATCTGGGGAGCAGTTCTTC. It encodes CASSLKTSGEQFF. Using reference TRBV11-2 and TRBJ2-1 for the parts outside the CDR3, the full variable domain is EAGVAQSPRYKIIEKRQSVAFWCNPISGHATLYWYQQILGQGPKLLIQFQNNGVVDDSQLPKDRFSAERLKGVDSTLKIQPAKLEDSAVYLCASSLKTSGEQFFGPGTRLTVL.

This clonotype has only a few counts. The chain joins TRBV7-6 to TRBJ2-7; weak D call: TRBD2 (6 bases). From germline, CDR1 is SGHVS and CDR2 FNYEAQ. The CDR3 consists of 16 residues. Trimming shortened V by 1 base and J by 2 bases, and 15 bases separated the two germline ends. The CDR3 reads CASSLEMASATYEQYF. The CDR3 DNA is TGTGCCAGCAGCTTAGAGATGGCTAGCGCAACCTACGAGCAGTACTTC.